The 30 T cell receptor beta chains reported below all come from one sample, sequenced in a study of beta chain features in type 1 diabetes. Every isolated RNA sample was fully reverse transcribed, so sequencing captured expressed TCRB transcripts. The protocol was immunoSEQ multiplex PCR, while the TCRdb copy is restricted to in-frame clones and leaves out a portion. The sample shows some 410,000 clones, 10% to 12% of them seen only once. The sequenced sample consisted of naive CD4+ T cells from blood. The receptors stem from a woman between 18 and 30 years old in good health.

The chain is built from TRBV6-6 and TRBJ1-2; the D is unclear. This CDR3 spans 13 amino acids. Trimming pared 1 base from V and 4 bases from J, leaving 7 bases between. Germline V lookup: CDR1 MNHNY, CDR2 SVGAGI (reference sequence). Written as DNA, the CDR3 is TGTGCCAGCAGTTACTTGGCCTCCTATGGCTACACCTTC. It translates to CASSYLASYGYTF.

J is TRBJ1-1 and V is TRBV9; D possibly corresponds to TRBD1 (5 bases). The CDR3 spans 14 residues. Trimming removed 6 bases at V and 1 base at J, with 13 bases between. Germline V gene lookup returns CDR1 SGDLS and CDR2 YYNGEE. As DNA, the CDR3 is TGTGCCAGCACCGAGGGAAGGGGGAACACTGAAGCTTTCTTT. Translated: CASTEGRGNTEAFF.

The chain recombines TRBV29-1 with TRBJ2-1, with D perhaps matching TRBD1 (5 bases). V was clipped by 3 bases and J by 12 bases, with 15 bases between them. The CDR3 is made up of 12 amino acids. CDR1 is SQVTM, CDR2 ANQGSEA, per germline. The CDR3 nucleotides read TGCAGCGTTGACGTAAAGGGGCGGAGGCAGTTCTTC. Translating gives CSVDVKGRRQFF.

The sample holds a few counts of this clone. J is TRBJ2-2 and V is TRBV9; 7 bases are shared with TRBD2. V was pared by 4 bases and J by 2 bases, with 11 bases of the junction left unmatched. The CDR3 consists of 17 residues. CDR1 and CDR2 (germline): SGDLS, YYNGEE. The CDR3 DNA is TGTGCCAGCAGCTCCCGATCAGCGGGAACTAACACCGGGGAGCTGTTTTTT. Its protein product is CASSSRSAGTNTGELFF. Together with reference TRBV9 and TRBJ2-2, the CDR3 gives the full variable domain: DSGVTQTPKHLITATGQRVTLRCSPRSGDLSVYWYQQSLDQGLQFLIQYYNGEERAKGNILERFSAQQFPDLHSELNLSSLELGDSALYFCASSSRSAGTNTGELFFGEGSRLTVL.

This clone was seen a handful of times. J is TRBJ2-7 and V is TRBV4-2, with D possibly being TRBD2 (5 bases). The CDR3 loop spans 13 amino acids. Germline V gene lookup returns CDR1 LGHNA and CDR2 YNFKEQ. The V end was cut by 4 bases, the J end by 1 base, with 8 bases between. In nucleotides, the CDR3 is TGTGCCAGCAGCCCCACTAGGTCCTACGAGCAGTACTTC. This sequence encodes CASSPTRSYEQYF.

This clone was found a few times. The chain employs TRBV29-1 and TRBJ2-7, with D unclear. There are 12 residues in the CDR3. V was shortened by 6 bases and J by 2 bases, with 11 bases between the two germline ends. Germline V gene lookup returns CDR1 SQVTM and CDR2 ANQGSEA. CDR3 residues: CSVLRNTYEQYF. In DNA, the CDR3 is TGCAGCGTCCTCCGGAACACCTACGAGCAGTACTTC.

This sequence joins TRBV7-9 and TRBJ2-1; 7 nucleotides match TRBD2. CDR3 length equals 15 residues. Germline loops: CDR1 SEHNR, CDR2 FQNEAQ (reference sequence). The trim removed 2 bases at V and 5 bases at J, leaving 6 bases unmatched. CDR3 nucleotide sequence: TGTGCCAGCAGCTTACCCGGGAGCGGGAACAATGAGCAGTTCTTC. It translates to CASSLPGSGNNEQFF.

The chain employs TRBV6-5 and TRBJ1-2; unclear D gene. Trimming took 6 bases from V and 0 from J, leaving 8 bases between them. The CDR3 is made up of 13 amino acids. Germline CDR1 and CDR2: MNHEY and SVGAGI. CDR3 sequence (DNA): TGTGCCAGCAGACCACAGTCTAACTATGGCTACACCTTC. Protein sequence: CASRPQSNYGYTF.

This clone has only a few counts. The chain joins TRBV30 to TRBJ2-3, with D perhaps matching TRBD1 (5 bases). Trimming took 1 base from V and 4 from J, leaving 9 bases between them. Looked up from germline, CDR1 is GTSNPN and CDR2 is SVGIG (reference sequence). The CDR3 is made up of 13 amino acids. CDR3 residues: CAWSAQGPDTQYF. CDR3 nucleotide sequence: TGTGCCTGGAGTGCCCAGGGCCCAGATACGCAGTATTTT.

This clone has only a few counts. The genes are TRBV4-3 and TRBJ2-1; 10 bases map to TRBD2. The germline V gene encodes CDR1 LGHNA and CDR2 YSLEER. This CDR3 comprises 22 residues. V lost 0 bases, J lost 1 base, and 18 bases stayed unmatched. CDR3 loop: CASSQDSGRASGSVWSYNEQFF. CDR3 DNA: TGCGCCAGCAGCCAAGATTCGGGCAGGGCTAGCGGGAGTGTTTGGTCCTACAATGAGCAGTTCTTC.

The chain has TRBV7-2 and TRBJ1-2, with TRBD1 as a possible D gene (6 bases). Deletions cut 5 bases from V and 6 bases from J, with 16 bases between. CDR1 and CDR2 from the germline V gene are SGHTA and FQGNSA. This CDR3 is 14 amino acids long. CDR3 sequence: CASSLGGIGDGYTF. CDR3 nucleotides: TGTGCCAGCAGCCTAGGGGGAATCGGCGATGGCTACACCTTC.

The CDR3 is CASSINHRQGDYGYTF. The CDR3 nucleotides read TGTGCCAGCAGCATTAATCACCGACAGGGCGACTATGGCTACACCTTC. J is TRBJ1-2 and V is TRBV9; 7 positions match TRBD1. This CDR3 region has 16 residues. Trimming removed 4 bases from V and 3 bases from J; junction bases left unmatched: 12. CDR1 is SGDLS, CDR2 YYNGEE, per germline.

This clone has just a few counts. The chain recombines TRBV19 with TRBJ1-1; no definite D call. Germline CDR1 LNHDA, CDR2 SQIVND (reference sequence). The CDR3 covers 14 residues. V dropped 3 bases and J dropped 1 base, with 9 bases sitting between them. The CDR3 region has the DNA TGTGCCAGTAGTATGCGGGCGGAGAACACTGAAGCTTTCTTT. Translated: CASSMRAENTEAFF.

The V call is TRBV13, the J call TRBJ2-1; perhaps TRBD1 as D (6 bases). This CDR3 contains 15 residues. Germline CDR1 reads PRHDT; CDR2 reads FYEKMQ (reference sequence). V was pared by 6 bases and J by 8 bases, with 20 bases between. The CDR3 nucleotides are TGTGCCAGCAGAGTACAGGGTTTCCCGCAGGATGAGCAGTTCTTC. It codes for CASRVQGFPQDEQFF.

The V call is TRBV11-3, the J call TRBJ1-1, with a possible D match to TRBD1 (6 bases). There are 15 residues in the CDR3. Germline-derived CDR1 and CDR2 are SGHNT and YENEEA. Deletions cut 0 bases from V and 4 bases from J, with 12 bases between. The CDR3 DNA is TGTGCCAGCAGCTTAGAACAGGGAGGTAGCACTGAAGCTTTCTTT. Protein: CASSLEQGGSTEAFF. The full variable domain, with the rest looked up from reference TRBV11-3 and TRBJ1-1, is EAGVVQSPRYKIIEKKQPVAFWCNPISGHNTLYWYLQNLGQGPELLIRYENEEAVDDSQLPKDRFSAERLKGVDSTLKIQPAELGDSAVYLCASSLEQGGSTEAFFGQGTRLTVV.

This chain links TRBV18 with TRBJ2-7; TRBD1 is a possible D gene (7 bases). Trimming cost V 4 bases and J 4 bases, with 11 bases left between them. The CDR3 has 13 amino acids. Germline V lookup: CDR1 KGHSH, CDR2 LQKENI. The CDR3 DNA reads TGTGCCAGCTCACAGCAGGGGGGATACGAGCAGTACGTC. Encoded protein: CASSQQGGYEQYV.

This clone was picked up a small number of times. CDR3 amino acids: CASSEPDRFSDYNEQFF. The CDR3 DNA reads TGTGCCAGCAGTGAACCTGACAGGTTTTCTGACTACAATGAGCAGTTCTTC. This rearrangement joins TRBV6-1 to TRBJ2-1; the D gene is possibly TRBD1 (6 bases). Trimming took off 2 bases at V and 3 bases at J, with 17 bases between the two ends. Germline V lookup: CDR1 MNHNS, CDR2 SASEGT. The CDR3 is made up of 17 amino acids.

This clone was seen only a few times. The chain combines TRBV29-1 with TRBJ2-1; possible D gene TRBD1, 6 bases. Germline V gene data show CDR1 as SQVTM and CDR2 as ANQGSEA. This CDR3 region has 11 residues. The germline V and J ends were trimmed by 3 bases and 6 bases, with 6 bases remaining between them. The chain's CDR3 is CSVEGANEQFF. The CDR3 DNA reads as TGCAGCGTTGAGGGGGCCAATGAGCAGTTCTTC.

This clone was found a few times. In DNA, the CDR3 is TGTGCCAGCAGCCCCGAGACACTGGGATATGGCTACACCTTC. Translating it yields CASSPETLGYGYTF. V gene TRBV7-8 combines with J gene TRBJ1-2; no firm D call. V was clipped by 5 bases and J by 5 bases, with 15 bases between them. The CDR3 runs to 14 residues. Looked up from germline, CDR1 is SGHVS and CDR2 is FQNEAQ. Full variable domain (outside the CDR3, taken from reference TRBV7-8 and TRBJ1-2): GAGVSQSPRYKVAKRGQDVALRCDPISGHVSLFWYQQALGQGPEFLTYFQNEAQLDKSGLPSDRFFAERPEGSVSTLKIQRTQQEDSAVYLCASSPETLGYGYTFGSGTRLTVV.

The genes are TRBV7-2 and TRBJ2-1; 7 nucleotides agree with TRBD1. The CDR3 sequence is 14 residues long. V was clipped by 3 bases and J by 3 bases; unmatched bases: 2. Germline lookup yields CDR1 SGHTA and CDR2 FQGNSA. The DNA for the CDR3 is TGTGCCAGCAGCTTCCGGGACAGCTACAATGAGCAGTTCTTC. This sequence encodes CASSFRDSYNEQFF.

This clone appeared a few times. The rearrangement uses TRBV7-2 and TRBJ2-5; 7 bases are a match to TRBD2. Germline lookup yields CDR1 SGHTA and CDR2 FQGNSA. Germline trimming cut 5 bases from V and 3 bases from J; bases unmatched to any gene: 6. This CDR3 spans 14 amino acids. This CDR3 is CASSERDYKETQYF. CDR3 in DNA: TGTGCCAGCAGCGAGAGGGACTACAAAGAGACCCAGTACTTC.

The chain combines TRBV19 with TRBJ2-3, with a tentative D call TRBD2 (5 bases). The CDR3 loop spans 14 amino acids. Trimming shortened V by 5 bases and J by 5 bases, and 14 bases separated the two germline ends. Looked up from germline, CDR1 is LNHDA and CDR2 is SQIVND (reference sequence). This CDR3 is CASSPRRGLDTQYF. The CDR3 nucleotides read TGTGCCAGTAGTCCTCGGAGAGGGTTAGATACGCAGTATTTT.

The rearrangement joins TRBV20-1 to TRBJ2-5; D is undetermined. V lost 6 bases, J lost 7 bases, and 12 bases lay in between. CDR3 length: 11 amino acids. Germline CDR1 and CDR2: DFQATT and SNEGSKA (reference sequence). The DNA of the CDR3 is TGCAGTGCATCAACCTCGGTGACCCAGTACTTC. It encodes CSASTSVTQYF.

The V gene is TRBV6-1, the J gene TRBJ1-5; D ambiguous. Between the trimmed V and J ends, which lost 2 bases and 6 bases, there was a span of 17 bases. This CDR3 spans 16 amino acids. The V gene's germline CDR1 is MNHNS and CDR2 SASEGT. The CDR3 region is CASSEYPAGRVQPQHF. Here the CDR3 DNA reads TGTGCCAGCAGTGAATACCCCGCGGGGAGAGTTCAGCCCCAGCATTTT.

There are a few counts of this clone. The CDR3 nucleotides are TGTGCCAGCAGTTCCGGGACTAGCTCCCCCGAGCAGTTCTTC. This gives the protein CASSSGTSSPEQFF. V usage is TRBV28 and J usage is TRBJ2-1; the match to TRBD2 covers 9 bases. The junction had 8 bases not matched to a gene; V was cut back by 4 bases and J by 10 bases. This CDR3 spans 14 amino acids. The germline V gene has CDR1 MDHEN and CDR2 SYDVKM.

The CDR3 reads CASSRMGGDGEKLFF. CDR3 coding DNA: TGTGCCAGCAGCCGCATGGGAGGGGATGGTGAAAAACTGTTTTTT. The genes are TRBV7-9 and TRBJ1-4, with a weak D call TRBD1 (5 bases). The germline gives CDR1 SEHNR, CDR2 FQNEAQ (reference sequence). There are 15 residues in the CDR3. The V end lost 5 bases, the J end lost 7 bases, and 17 bases lay between the germline ends. Complete variable domain (other parts from reference TRBV7-9 and TRBJ1-4): DTGVSQNPRHKITKRGQNVTFRCDPISEHNRLYWYRQTLGQGPEFLTYFQNEAQLEKSRLLSDRFSAERPKGSFSTLEIQRTEQGDSAMYLCASSRMGGDGEKLFFGSGTQLSVL.

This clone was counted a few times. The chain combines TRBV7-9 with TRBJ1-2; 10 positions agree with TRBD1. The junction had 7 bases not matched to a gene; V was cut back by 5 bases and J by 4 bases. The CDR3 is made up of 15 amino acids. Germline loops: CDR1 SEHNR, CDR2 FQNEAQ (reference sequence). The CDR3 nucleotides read TGTGCCAGCAGCCCAGGGACAGGGGATACCTATGGCTACACCTTC. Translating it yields CASSPGTGDTYGYTF.

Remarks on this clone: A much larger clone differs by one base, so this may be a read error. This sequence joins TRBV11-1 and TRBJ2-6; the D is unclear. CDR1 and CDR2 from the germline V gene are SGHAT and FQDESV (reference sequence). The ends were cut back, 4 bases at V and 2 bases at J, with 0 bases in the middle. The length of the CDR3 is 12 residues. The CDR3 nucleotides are TGTGCCAGCAGCTCTGGGGCCAACGTCCTGACTTTC. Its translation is CASSSGANVLTF.

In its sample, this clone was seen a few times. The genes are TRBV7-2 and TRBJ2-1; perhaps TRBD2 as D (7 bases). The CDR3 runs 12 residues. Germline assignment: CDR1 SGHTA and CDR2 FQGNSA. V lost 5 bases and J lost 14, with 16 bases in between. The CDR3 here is CASSPDRGAEFF. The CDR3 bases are TGTGCCAGCAGCCCTGATCGGGGGGCTGAGTTCTTC.

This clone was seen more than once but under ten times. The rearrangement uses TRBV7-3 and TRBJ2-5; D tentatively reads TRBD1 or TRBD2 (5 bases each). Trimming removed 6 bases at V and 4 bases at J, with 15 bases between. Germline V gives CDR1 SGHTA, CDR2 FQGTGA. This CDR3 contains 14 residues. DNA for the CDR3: TGTGCCAGCAGTAGCCGGGACGGAGGAGAGACCCAGTACTTC. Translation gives CASSSRDGGETQYF.